A single sample gave rise to the 3 T cell receptor beta chains below, sequenced in a study of low-dose radiotherapy and immunotherapy resistance in tumors. Gene-specific TRAV and TRBV primers were used for first-strand cDNA, covering alpha and beta chains. Amplification, which lasted around 22 PCR cycles, used a constant-region primer and V-primer adapter to amplify TCRs. A single record per CDR3 protein comes from TCRdb applying MiXCR to the reads. This table has 70,000 to 90,000 distinct CDR3 sequences, 18% appearing once. Time point meaning: before trial treatment. The material was PBMCs, obtained before treatment. The receptor set was obtained from a male donor with prostate cancer.

In its sample, this clonotype was seen many times. This rearrangement joins TRBV5-1 to TRBJ1-1; perhaps TRBD1 as D (6 bases). V lost 0 bases to trimming and J lost 0 bases, with 15 bases between them. Germline V gives CDR1 SGHRS, CDR2 YFSETQ. The length of the CDR3 is 17 residues. For the CDR3, the DNA is TGCGCCAGCAGCTTGGCGGGGGCAAGAGACTTGAACACTGAAGCTTTCTTT. Encoded protein: CASSLAGARDLNTEAFF.

This clonotype was seen ten or more times. The chain links TRBV10-3 to TRBJ1-4; TRBD1 matches at 8 bases. The junction had 15 bases not matched to a gene; V was cut back by 11 bases and J by 1 base. This CDR3 is built from 17 residues. Germline loops: CDR1 ENHRY, CDR2 SYGVKD. In DNA, the CDR3 is TGTGCCCCCAGCGACAGGGGAAGTTTCTTAACTAATGAAAAACTGTTTTTT. Its translation is CAPSDRGSFLTNEKLFF.

This clonotype was observed at least ten times. The chain carries TRBV30 and TRBJ1-1, with D possibly being TRBD1 (5 bases). The CDR3 has 15 residues. V shed 0 bases and J shed 4 bases, with 15 bases lying between them. The V gene's germline CDR1 is GTSNPN and CDR2 SVGIG (reference sequence). The CDR3 DNA is TGTGCCTGGAGTGTACTTGGCAGGGCGGGCACTGAAGCTTTCTTT. Translating gives CAWSVLGRAGTEAFF.